This is a list of T cell receptor beta chains from one sample in a study of cytomegalovirus exposure and HLA in healthy donors. The data were produced by immunoSEQ multiplex PCR, yet TCRdb's version contains in-frame clones alone and is incomplete. The sample yields under 250,000 clones, around 81% seen once. The sequencing sample was made of PBMCs. These receptor sequences come from a woman aged 55 to 70 in good health and CMV-seropositive. CDR3s include the opening cysteine and the closing phenylalanine or tryptophan. The D gene is left open where the match is weak. Only part of the rows carry a size: once, few, many, or a class if the clone is expanded.

j_call v_call d_call clone_size cdr3_nt cdr3_aa
TRBJ2-7 TRBV7-9 TRBD2 . TGTTCCAGCAGCTCCAGGACTAGCGTTCCCTACGAGCAGTACTTC CSSSSRTSVPYEQYF
TRBJ2-7 TRBV4-2 . . TGTGCCAGCAGCCAAGCAACGTCAGTCGGGTACGAGCAGTACTTC CASSQATSVGYEQYF
TRBJ1-3 TRBV9 . once TGTGCCAGCAGCGTACAGGACAGTTTCGGGACGATGCCTGGAAACACCATATATTTT CASSVQDSFGTMPGNTIYF
TRBJ1-2 TRBV28 TRBD1 . TGTGCCAGCAGTATACCGGGACAGGGCGGACTTAACTATGGCTACACCTTC CASSIPGQGGLNYGYTF
TRBJ2-1 TRBV5-6 . . TGTGCCAGCAGCTTGGCAGGCGTTGAGCAGTTCTTC CASSLAGVEQFF
TRBJ2-2 TRBV30 . . TGTGCCTGGAGAGTAAAGAGAGGATCCGCGAACACCGGGGAGCTGTTTTTT CAWRVKRGSANTGELFF
TRBJ2-3 TRBV7-3 . . TGTGCCAGCAGCTTAAAGGGGCTGGGCACCACAGATACGCAGTATTTT CASSLKGLGTTDTQYF
TRBJ1-4 TRBV7-9 TRBD1 . TGTGCCAGCAGCTTTCAAGGGGGCACTAATGAAAAACTGTTTTTT CASSFQGGTNEKLFF
TRBJ2-1 TRBV11-2 . . TGTGCCAGCAGTCCTGGAGGGCCCAACAATGAGCAGTTCTTC CASSPGGPNNEQFF
TRBJ2-5 TRBV29-1 . . TGCAGCGTTGGGGGCAGGACCCACGAGACCCAGTACTTC CSVGGRTHETQYF
TRBJ2-1 TRBV7-6 . . TGTGCCAGCAGCGCCACTAGCAATGAGCAGTTCTTC CASSATSNEQFF
TRBJ2-7 TRBV19 . once TGTGCCAGTAGTCCTACAGGCTATTCATACGAGCAGTACTTC CASSPTGYSYEQYF
TRBJ2-2 TRBV5-1 . . TGCGCCAGCAGCGCAGACAGCACCGGGGAGCTGTTTTTT CASSADSTGELFF
TRBJ1-4 TRBV6-5 TRBD1 . TGTGCCAGCGGGGACAGACCTAATGAAAAACTGTTTTTT CASGDRPNEKLFF